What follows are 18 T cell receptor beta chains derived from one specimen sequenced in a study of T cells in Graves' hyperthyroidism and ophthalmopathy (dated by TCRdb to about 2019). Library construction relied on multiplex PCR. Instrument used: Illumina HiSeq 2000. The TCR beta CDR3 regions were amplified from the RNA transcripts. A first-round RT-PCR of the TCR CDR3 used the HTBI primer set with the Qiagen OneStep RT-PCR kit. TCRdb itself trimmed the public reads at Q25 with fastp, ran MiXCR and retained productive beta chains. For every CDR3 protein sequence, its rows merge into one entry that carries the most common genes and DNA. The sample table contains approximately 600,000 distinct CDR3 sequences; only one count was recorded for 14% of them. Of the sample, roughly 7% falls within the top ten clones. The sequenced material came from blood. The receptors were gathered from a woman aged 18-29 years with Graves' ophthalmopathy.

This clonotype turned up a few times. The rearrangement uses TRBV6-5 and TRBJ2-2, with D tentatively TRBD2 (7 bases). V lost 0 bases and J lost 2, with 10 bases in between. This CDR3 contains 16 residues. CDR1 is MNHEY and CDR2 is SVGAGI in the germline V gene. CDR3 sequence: CASSYSGGLNTGELFF. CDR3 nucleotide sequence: TGTGCCAGCAGTTACTCGGGGGGGCTAAACACCGGGGAGCTGTTTTTT.

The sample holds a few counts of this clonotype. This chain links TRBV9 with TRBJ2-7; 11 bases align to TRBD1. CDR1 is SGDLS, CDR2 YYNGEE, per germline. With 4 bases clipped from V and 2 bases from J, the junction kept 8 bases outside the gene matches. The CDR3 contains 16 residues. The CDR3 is CASSSPGQGVPYEQYF. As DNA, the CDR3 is TGTGCCAGCAGCTCACCGGGACAGGGGGTTCCCTACGAGCAGTACTTC.

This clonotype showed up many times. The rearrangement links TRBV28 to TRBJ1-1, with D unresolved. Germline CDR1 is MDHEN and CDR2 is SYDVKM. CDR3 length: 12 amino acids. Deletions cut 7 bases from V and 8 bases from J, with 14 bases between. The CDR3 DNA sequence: TGTGCCAGCAAGGGCACCCGCTGGGAAGCTTTCTTT. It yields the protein CASKGTRWEAFF.

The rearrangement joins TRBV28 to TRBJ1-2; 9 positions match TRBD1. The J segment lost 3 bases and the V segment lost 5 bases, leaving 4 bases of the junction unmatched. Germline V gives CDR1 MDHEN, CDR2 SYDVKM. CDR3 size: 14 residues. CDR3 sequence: CASSHRTGDYGYTF. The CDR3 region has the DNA TGTGCCAGCAGTCACCGGACAGGGGACTATGGCTACACCTTC.

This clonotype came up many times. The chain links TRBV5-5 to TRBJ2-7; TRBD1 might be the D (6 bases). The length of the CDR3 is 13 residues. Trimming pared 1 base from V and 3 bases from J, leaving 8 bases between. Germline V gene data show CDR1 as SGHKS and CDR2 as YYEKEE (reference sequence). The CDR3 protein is CASSLTGNYEQYF. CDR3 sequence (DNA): TGTGCCAGCAGCTTGACAGGGAACTACGAGCAGTACTTC.

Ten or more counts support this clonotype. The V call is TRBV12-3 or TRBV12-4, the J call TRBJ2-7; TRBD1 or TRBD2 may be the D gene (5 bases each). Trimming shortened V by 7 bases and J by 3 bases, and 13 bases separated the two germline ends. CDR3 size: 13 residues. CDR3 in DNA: TGTGCCAGCACCATAGGGACGAACTACGAGCAGTACTTC. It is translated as CASTIGTNYEQYF.

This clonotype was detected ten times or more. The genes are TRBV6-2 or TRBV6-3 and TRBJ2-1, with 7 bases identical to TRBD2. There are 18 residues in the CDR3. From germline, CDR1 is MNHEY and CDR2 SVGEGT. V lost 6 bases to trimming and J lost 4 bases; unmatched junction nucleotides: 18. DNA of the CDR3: TGTGCCAGCAGGCCCGGGGGGATAAAGTTGTCTGTTTACAATGAGCAGTTCTTC. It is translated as CASRPGGIKLSVYNEQFF.

Here the CDR3 reads CATRGYMNTEAFF. The CDR3 region has the DNA TGTGCCACCAGGGGTTATATGAACACTGAAGCTTTCTTT. The rearrangement uses TRBV6-1 and TRBJ1-1; possible D gene TRBD1, 6 bases. The CDR3 consists of 13 residues. Between the trimmed V and J ends, which lost 10 bases and 0 bases, there was a span of 12 bases. Germline CDR1 reads MNHNS; CDR2 reads SASEGT.

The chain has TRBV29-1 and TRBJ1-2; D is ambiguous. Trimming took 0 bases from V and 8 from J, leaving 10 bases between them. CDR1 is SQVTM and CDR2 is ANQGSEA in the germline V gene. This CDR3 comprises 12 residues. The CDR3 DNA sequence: TGCAGCGTTGAAGATGGGAAGGGAGGCTACACCTTC. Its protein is CSVEDGKGGYTF.

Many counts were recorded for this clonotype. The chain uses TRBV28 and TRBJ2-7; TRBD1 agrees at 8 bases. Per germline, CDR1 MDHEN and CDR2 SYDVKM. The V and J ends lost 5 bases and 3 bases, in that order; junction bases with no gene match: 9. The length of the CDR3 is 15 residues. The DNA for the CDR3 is TGTGCCAGCAGTCCCCCGGGACAGGCGTACTACGAGCAGTACTTC. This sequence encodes CASSPPGQAYYEQYF. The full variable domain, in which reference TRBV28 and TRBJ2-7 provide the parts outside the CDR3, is DVKVTQSSRYLVKRTGEKVFLECVQDMDHENMFWYRQDPGLGLRLIYFSYDVKMKEKGDIPEGYSVSREKKERFSLILESASTNQTSMYLCASSPPGQAYYEQYFGPGTRLTVT.

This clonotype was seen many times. CDR3 nucleotide sequence: TGCGCCAGCAGCCCCAAGGGGCATTACTACGAGCAGTACTTC. It encodes CASSPKGHYYEQYF. The rearrangement links TRBV5-1 to TRBJ2-7, with D possibly being TRBD1 (5 bases). The V end was cut by 4 bases, the J end by 3 bases, with 14 bases between. CDR1 SGHRS and CDR2 YFSETQ come from the germline V gene. CDR3 length: 14 residues. The full variable domain, with the rest looked up from reference TRBV5-1 and TRBJ2-7, is KAGVTQTPRYLIKTRGQQVTLSCSPISGHRSVSWYQQTPGQGLQFLFEYFSETQRNKGNFPGRFSGRQFSNSRSEMNVSTLELGDSALYLCASSPKGHYYEQYFGPGTRLTVT.

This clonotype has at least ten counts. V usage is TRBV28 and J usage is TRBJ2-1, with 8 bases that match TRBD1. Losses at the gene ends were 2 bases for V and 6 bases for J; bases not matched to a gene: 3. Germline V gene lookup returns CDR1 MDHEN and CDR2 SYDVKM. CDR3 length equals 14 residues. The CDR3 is CASSLPDRGNEQFF. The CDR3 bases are TGTGCCAGCAGTTTACCCGACAGGGGCAATGAGCAGTTCTTC. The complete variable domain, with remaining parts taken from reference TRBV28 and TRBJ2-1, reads DVKVTQSSRYLVKRTGEKVFLECVQDMDHENMFWYRQDPGLGLRLIYFSYDVKMKEKGDIPEGYSVSREKKERFSLILESASTNQTSMYLCASSLPDRGNEQFFGPGTRLTVL.

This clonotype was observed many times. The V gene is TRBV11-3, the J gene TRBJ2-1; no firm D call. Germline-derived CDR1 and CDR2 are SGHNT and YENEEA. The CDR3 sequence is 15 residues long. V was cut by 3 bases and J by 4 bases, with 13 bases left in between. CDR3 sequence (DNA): TGTGCCAGCAGCTTTCCCCCAGTGGGTTACAATGAGCAGTTCTTC. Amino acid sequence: CASSFPPVGYNEQFF.

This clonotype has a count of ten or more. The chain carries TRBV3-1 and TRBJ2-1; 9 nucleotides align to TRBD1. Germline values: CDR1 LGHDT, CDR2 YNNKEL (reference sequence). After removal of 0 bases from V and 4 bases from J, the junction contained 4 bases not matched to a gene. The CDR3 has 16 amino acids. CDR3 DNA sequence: TGTGCCAGCAGCCAAGATCCGGGACAGGGTTACAATGAGCAGTTCTTC. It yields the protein CASSQDPGQGYNEQFF.

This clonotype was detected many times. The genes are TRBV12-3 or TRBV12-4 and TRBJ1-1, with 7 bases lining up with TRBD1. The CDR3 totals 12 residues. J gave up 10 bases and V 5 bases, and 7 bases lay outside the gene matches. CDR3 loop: CASSQDRVVAFF. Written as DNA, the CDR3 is TGTGCCAGCAGTCAAGACAGGGTGGTAGCTTTCTTT.

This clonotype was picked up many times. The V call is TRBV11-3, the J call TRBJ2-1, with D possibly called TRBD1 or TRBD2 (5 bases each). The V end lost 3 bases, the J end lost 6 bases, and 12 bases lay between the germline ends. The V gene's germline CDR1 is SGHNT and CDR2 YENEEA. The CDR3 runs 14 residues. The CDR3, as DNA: TGTGCCAGCAGCTTGGGGCCCGGGGTCAATGAGCAGTTCTTC. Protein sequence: CASSLGPGVNEQFF.

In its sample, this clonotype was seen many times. CDR3 sequence reads: CASSYEGNYNEQFF. In DNA, the CDR3 is TGTGCCAGCAGTTATGAAGGAAACTACAATGAGCAGTTCTTC. The chain recombines TRBV11-3 with TRBJ2-1, with D unclear. Germline V gives CDR1 SGHNT, CDR2 YENEEA. The CDR3 is made up of 14 amino acids. The germline V and J ends were trimmed by 6 bases and 3 bases, with 12 bases remaining between them.

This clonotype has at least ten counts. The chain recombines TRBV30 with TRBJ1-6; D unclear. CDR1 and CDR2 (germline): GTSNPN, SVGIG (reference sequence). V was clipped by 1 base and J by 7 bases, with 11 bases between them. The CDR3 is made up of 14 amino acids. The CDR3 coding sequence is TGTGCCTGGAGTGAAGGTTACGGGAATTCACCCCTCCACTTT. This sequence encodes CAWSEGYGNSPLHF. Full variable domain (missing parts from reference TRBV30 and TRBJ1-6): SQTIHQWPATLVQPVGSPLSLECTVEGTSNPNLYWYRQAAGRGLQLLFYSVGIGQISSEVPQNLSASRPQDRQFILSSKKLLLSDSGFYLCAWSEGYGNSPLHFGNGTRLTVT.